This passage covers 27 T cell receptor beta chains from one sample sequenced in a study of CD8+CD57+ T cells in acquired aplastic anemia. Genomic DNA provided the template from which TCR beta VDJ and CDR3 profiles were obtained. TCRdb reprocessed the reads with MiXCR, giving one entry per CDR3 protein. Of 400,000 to 450,000 distinct CDR3 sequences in the sample, roughly 64% are singletons; the top ten hold around 4%. Sequenced input: sorted CD4+, CD8+, or CD8+CD57+ T cells (not recorded which) from PBMCs. The source of these receptors is a human donor in good health, serving as a control.

This clonotype has just one count. The V call is TRBV9, the J call TRBJ2-6, with D unresolved. V was pared by 0 bases and J by 14 bases, with 21 bases between. From germline, CDR1 is SGDLS and CDR2 YYNGEE. The CDR3 extends over 16 amino acids. The CDR3 sequence: CASSVEGSPETQFLTF. The CDR3 nucleotides are TGTGCCAGCAGCGTAGAGGGCAGCCCAGAGACCCAGTTCCTGACTTTC.

On this clonotype: The germline gene is not matched at one end of the junction; a read error may be the cause. The chain has TRBV5-1 and TRBJ2-7, with TRBD1 matching 7 bases. CDR1 and CDR2 from the germline V gene are SGHRS and YFSETQ. The CDR3 runs to 15 residues. The CDR3 loop reads CASSLTGTVSYEQYF. CDR3 nucleotide sequence: TGTGCCAGCAGCTTGACCGGGACAGTCTCCTACGAGCAGTACTTC.

This clonotype was picked up many times. This rearrangement joins TRBV20-1 to TRBJ2-3; D ambiguous. In germline, CDR1 is DFQATT, CDR2 SNEGSKA (reference sequence). This CDR3 has 14 residues. V was trimmed by 1 base and J by 0 bases, leaving 8 bases between them. The CDR3: CSARGPKSTDTQYF. For the CDR3, the DNA is TGCAGTGCTAGAGGTCCAAAGAGCACAGATACGCAGTATTTT.

The table lists this clonotype with many counts. This chain links TRBV25-1 with TRBJ1-1, with 7 positions matching TRBD1. With V trimmed by 1 base and J by 1 base, 6 bases remained unmatched. The CDR3 extends over 16 amino acids. Germline V gene lookup returns CDR1 MGHDK and CDR2 SYGVNS. The CDR3 spells CASSESEGATNTEAFF. The DNA for the CDR3 is TGTGCCAGCAGTGAATCGGAGGGGGCGACGAACACTGAAGCTTTCTTT.

The chain joins TRBV7-2 to TRBJ2-5; no clear D gene. CDR3 length equals 15 residues. Germline lookup yields CDR1 SGHTA and CDR2 FQGNSA. The germline V and J ends were trimmed by 5 bases and 6 bases, with 19 bases remaining between them. The CDR3 region is CASSIDTHSNQTQYF. CDR3 sequence (DNA): TGTGCCAGCAGCATCGACACCCATAGCAACCAGACCCAGTACTTC.

The chain links TRBV7-9 to TRBJ1-2, with 9 bases identical to TRBD1. The junction had 13 bases not matched to a gene; V was cut back by 5 bases and J by 6 bases. CDR1 and CDR2 from the germline V gene are SEHNR and FQNEAQ (reference sequence). The CDR3 loop spans 16 amino acids. The CDR3 DNA sequence: TGTGCCAGCAGCCCCTGGGGACAGGGTGAGCATCATGGCTACACCTTC. It encodes CASSPWGQGEHHGYTF.

The CDR3 sequence is CSVDKGLGGYTF. CDR3 DNA: TGCAGCGTTGATAAGGGATTGGGCGGCTACACCTTC. The chain combines TRBV29-1 with TRBJ1-2; D remains ambiguous. Deletions cut 3 bases from V and 8 bases from J, with 13 bases between. CDR3 length: 12 residues. From germline, CDR1 is SQVTM and CDR2 ANQGSEA. Variable domain in full (rest from reference TRBV29-1 and TRBJ1-2): SAVISQKPSRDICQRGTSLTIQCQVDSQVTMMFWYRQQPGQSLTLIATANQGSEATYESGFVIDKFPISRPNLTFSTLTVSNMSPEDSSIYLCSVDKGLGGYTFGSGTRLTVV.

This clonotype was found many times. The genes are TRBV9 and TRBJ1-5, with TRBD1 as a possible D gene (6 bases). CDR1 SGDLS and CDR2 YYNGEE come from the germline V gene. Trimming removed 0 bases from V and 0 bases from J, with 19 bases in between. The CDR3 runs 19 residues. Written as DNA, the CDR3 is TGTGCCAGCAGCGTAGACCTAGGGGGGGGGGCTTATAGCAATCAGCCCCAGCATTTT. This codes for CASSVDLGGGAYSNQPQHF.

The rearrangement links TRBV5-1 to TRBJ1-2, with a weak D call TRBD1 (5 bases). This CDR3 contains 13 residues. V gave up 4 bases and J gave up 9 bases, with 16 bases separating them. Germline values: CDR1 SGHRS, CDR2 YFSETQ. The DNA for the CDR3 is TGCGCCAGCAGCAAAGCCGGGGCCGGTAGCTACACCTTC. It is translated as CASSKAGAGSYTF.

The chain is built from TRBV19 and TRBJ2-6; perhaps D is TRBD1 or TRBD2 (5 bases each). Germline V gene lookup returns CDR1 LNHDA and CDR2 SQIVND (reference sequence). Deletions cut 9 bases from V and 4 bases from J, with 16 bases between. CDR3 length: 15 amino acids. The CDR3 nucleotides read TGTGCCAGCAGTGATCGGGGCTTGGGGGCCAACGTCCTGACTTTC. Translating it yields CASSDRGLGANVLTF.

On this clonotype itself: A junction end diverges from the germline sequence, so it may reflect a read error. This chain connects TRBV5-1 to TRBJ2-3; possible D gene TRBD1, 5 bases. CDR1 and CDR2 (germline): SGHRS, YFSETQ. There are 14 residues in the CDR3. The CDR3 nucleotides are TGCGCCAGCAAAGGGGTGGATAGCACCGATACGCAGTATTTT. Protein: CASKGVDSTDTQYF. The full variable domain, in which reference TRBV5-1 and TRBJ2-3 provide the parts outside the CDR3, is KAGVTQTPRYLIKTRGQQVTLSCSPISGHRSVSWYQQTPGQGLQFLFEYFSETQRNKGNFPGRFSGRQFSNSRSEMNVSTLELGDSALYLCASKGVDSTDTQYFGPGTRLTVL.

The chain recombines TRBV9 with TRBJ1-4; D perhaps matches TRBD1 (6 bases). V lost 5 bases and J 11 bases, leaving 25 bases between the germline ends. Germline assignment: CDR1 SGDLS and CDR2 YYNGEE. The CDR3 length is 16 residues. CDR3 region: CASSPIVGANNYKLFF. DNA for the CDR3: TGTGCCAGCAGTCCAATAGTGGGGGCCAATAACTACAAACTGTTTTTT.

Points on this clonotype: The CDR3 does not close with the conserved phenylalanine or tryptophan, likely indicating a read error. Because the CDR3's place on the DNA is in doubt, the DNA is left out and the CDR3 is given as listed by TCRdb. The rearrangement links TRBV20-1 to TRBJ2-2; TRBD1, as called in the table, went unchecked against the DNA. Germline assignment: CDR1 DFQATT and CDR2 SNEGSKA (reference sequence). The CDR3 spans 16 amino acids, including both terminal residues. Here the CDR3 reads CSAMRRRDSEHRGAVV.

V and J are TRBV7-3 and TRBJ2-3, with 12 positions matching TRBD2. With V trimmed by 1 base and J by 6 bases, 11 bases remained unmatched. This CDR3 is 18 amino acids long. Germline V CDR1 and CDR2: SGHTA, FQGTGA. The CDR3: CASSLRAKLAGGFDTQYF. In DNA, the CDR3 is TGTGCCAGCAGCTTAAGGGCCAAACTAGCGGGAGGATTTGATACGCAGTATTTT.

Notes on this clonotype: One junction end does not reproduce the germline sequence, and a read error may be involved. This sequence joins TRBV19 and TRBJ1-3; no reliable D call. The CDR3 totals 15 residues. The germline CDR1 and CDR2 sequences are LNHDA and SQIVND (reference sequence). CDR3 protein: CASSVTAVPGDTIYF. CDR3 sequence (DNA): TGTGCCAGCAGCGTCACAGCCGTCCCTGGAGACACCATATATTTT.

Note on this clonotype: This sequence may be a read error, since a much larger clone differs from it by one base. The V call is TRBV7-2, the J call TRBJ2-2; D not certain. The length of the CDR3 is 15 residues. Trimming left V 5 bases short and J 6 bases short, with 16 bases between. Germline V gives CDR1 SGHTA, CDR2 FQGNSA. The CDR3 region has the DNA TGTGCCAGCAGCCCGCCGACCCGATTTCCCGGGGAGCTGTTTTTT. Translated: CASSPPTRFPGELFF.

Turning to this clonotype: An end of the junction differs from the germline gene, which may be a read error. CDR3 sequence: CASSLRDRVPF. CDR3 DNA: TGCGCCAGCAGCCTCCGGGACAGGGTACCTTTT. The chain combines TRBV5-1 with TRBJ2-3, with 9 bases fitting TRBD1. The CDR3 has 11 amino acids. Germline CDR1 reads SGHRS; CDR2 reads YFSETQ.

At least ten counts were recorded for this clonotype. The chain uses TRBV4-1 and TRBJ1-2; tentatively, D is TRBD1 (5 bases). The ends were cut back, 0 bases at V and 2 bases at J, with 13 bases in the middle. This CDR3 is built from 16 residues. Germline loops: CDR1 MGHRA, CDR2 YSYEKL. CDR3 residues: CASSQDPGQVNYGYTF. In DNA, the CDR3 is TGCGCCAGCAGCCAAGATCCGGGGCAAGTCAACTATGGCTACACCTTC.

The chain recombines TRBV9 with TRBJ1-2; D call uncertain. V shed 6 bases and J shed 10 bases, with 16 bases lying between them. This CDR3 has 12 residues. Germline V gene lookup returns CDR1 SGDLS and CDR2 YYNGEE. This chain's CDR3 is CASTPSAGNYTF. CDR3 bases: TGTGCCAGCACCCCGTCAGCGGGTAACTACACCTTC.

With regard to this clonotype: One end of the junction does not line up with germline, which may come from a read error. J is TRBJ1-6 and V is TRBV7-2; possibly TRBD1 for D (5 bases). The CDR3 spans 16 residues. Germline V gene sequence: CDR1 SGHTA, CDR2 FQGNSA. CDR3 in DNA: TGCGCCAGCAGCTTCGTGGGGGGATGCTATACTTTACCCCTCCACTTT. Translating gives CASSFVGGCYTLPLHF.

This chain uses TRBV28 with TRBJ2-7, with TRBD2 as a possible D gene (5 bases). CDR1 is MDHEN, CDR2 SYDVKM, per germline. The V gene lost 7 bases and the J gene lost 0 bases, with 10 bases spanning the gap. The CDR3 has 13 residues. The CDR3 DNA reads TGTGCCAGCACACTTCGGGACTCCTACGAGCAGTACTTC. It is translated as CASTLRDSYEQYF.

The CDR3 region is CASSPQGGGALYF. The CDR3 bases are TGTGCCAGCAGCCCCCAGGGGGGGGGGGCCCTGTATTTT. The J gene is TRBJ1-3, the V gene TRBV7-6; TRBD1 matches 7 bases. The CDR3 has 13 residues. V trimming: 5 bases; J trimming: 16 bases; junction bases outside the gene matches: 14. Germline CDR1 reads SGHVS; CDR2 reads FNYEAQ.

A single count supports this clonotype. This chain uses TRBV12-3 or TRBV12-4 with TRBJ1-6, with 7 bases fitting TRBD1. The trim removed 5 bases at V and 7 bases at J, leaving 14 bases unmatched. CDR3 size: 17 residues. CDR3 sequence (DNA): TGTGCCAGCAGTATAGATTTTTTGGCAGGGGGGAATTCACCCCTCCACTTT. This encodes CASSIDFLAGGNSPLHF.

A word on this clonotype: A much larger clone sits a single nucleotide away, making a read error possible. The gene calls are TRBV30 and TRBJ1-3; the D is unclear. Germline loops: CDR1 GTSNPN, CDR2 SVGIG (reference sequence). The CDR3 is 12 residues long. In DNA, the CDR3 is TGTGCCCGGAGTGTCGGGGGAAACACCATATATTTT. It translates to CARSVGGNTIYF.

A word on this clonotype: The conserved phenylalanine or tryptophan normally closing the CDR3 is absent here, so this likely arose from a read error. The rearrangement uses TRBV7-9 and TRBJ2-7; a weak D match, TRBD1 (5 bases). CDR1 SEHNR and CDR2 FQNEAQ come from the germline V gene (reference sequence). Trimming cost V 0 bases and J 5 bases, with 8 bases left between them. The CDR3 sequence is 13 residues long. CDR3 sequence: CASSLAWGDEQYC. The CDR3 DNA follows: TGTGCCAGCAGCTTAGCTTGGGGCGACGAGCAGTACTGC.

This clonotype was detected once. The junction departs from the called germline gene at one end, perhaps through a read error. The chain carries TRBV7-3 and TRBJ2-7, with 8 bases matching TRBD1. Germline V gene lookup returns CDR1 SGHTA and CDR2 FQGTGA. The CDR3 spans 14 residues. The CDR3 region is CASSGGQGWKHHIF. The CDR3 DNA follows: TGTGCCAGCAGCGGCGGACAGGGCTGGAAACACCATATATTC.

At least ten counts were recorded for this clonotype. This chain joins TRBV19 and TRBJ1-5; D gene uncertain. V was pared by 0 bases and J by 9 bases, with 12 bases between. Germline CDR1 and CDR2: LNHDA and SQIVND (reference sequence). CDR3 size: 14 residues. CDR3 bases: TGTGCCAGTAGTATAGACAGCTCCTTAAGGCCCCAGCATTTT. Protein sequence: CASSIDSSLRPQHF. Full variable domain (missing parts from reference TRBV19 and TRBJ1-5): DGGITQSPKYLFRKEGQNVTLSCEQNLNHDAMYWYRQDPGQGLRLIYYSQIVNDFQKGDIAEGYSVSREKKESFPLTVTSAQKNPTAFYLCASSIDSSLRPQHFGDGTRLSIL.